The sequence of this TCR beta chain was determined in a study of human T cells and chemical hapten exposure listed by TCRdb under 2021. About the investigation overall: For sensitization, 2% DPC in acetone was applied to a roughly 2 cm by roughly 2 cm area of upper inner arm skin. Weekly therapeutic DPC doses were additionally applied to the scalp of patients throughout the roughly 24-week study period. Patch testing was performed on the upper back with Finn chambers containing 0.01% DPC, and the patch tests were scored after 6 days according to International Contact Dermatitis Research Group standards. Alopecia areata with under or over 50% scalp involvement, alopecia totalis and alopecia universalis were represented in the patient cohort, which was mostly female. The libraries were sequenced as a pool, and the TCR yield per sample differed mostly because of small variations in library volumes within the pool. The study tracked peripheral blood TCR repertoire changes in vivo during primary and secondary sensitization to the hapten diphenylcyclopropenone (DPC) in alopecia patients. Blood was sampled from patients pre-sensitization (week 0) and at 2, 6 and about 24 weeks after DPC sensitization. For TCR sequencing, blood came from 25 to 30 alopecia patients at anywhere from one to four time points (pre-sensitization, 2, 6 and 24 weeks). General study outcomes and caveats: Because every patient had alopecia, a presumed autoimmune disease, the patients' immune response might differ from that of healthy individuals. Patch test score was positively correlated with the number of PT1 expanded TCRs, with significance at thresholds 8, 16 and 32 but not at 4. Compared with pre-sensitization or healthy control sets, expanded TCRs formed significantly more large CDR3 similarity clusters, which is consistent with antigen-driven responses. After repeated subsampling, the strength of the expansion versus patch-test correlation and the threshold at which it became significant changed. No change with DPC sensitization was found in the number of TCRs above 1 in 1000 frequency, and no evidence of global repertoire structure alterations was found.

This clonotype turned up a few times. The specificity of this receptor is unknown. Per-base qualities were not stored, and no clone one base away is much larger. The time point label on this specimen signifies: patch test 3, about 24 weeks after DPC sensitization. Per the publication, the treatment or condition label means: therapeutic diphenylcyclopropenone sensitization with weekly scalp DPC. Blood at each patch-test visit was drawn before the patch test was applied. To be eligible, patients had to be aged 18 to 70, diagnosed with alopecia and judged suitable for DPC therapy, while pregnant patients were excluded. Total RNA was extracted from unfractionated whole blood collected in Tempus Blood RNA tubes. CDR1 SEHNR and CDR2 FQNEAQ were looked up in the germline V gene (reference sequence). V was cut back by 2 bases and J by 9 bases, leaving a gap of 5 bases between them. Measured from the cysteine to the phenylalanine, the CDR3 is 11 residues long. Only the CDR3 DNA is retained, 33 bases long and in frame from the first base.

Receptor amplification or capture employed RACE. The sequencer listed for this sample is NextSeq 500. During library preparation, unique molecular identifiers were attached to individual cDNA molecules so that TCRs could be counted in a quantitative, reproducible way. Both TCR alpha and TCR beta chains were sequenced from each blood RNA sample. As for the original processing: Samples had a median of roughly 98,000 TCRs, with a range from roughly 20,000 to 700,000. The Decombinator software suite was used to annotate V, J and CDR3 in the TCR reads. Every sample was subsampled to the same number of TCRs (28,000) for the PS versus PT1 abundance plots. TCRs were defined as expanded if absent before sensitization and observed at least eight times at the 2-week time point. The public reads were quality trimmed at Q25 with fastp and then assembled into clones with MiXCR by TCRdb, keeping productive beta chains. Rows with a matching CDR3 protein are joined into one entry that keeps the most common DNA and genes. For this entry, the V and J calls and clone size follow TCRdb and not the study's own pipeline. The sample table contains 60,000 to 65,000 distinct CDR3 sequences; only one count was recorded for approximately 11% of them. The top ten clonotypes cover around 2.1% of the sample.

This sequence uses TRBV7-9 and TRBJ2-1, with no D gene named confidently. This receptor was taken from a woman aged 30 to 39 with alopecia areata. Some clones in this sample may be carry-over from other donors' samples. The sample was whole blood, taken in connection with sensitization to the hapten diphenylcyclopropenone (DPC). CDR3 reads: CASSLPGEQFF. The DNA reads TGTGCCAGCAGCTTACCCGGTGAGCAGTTCTTC.